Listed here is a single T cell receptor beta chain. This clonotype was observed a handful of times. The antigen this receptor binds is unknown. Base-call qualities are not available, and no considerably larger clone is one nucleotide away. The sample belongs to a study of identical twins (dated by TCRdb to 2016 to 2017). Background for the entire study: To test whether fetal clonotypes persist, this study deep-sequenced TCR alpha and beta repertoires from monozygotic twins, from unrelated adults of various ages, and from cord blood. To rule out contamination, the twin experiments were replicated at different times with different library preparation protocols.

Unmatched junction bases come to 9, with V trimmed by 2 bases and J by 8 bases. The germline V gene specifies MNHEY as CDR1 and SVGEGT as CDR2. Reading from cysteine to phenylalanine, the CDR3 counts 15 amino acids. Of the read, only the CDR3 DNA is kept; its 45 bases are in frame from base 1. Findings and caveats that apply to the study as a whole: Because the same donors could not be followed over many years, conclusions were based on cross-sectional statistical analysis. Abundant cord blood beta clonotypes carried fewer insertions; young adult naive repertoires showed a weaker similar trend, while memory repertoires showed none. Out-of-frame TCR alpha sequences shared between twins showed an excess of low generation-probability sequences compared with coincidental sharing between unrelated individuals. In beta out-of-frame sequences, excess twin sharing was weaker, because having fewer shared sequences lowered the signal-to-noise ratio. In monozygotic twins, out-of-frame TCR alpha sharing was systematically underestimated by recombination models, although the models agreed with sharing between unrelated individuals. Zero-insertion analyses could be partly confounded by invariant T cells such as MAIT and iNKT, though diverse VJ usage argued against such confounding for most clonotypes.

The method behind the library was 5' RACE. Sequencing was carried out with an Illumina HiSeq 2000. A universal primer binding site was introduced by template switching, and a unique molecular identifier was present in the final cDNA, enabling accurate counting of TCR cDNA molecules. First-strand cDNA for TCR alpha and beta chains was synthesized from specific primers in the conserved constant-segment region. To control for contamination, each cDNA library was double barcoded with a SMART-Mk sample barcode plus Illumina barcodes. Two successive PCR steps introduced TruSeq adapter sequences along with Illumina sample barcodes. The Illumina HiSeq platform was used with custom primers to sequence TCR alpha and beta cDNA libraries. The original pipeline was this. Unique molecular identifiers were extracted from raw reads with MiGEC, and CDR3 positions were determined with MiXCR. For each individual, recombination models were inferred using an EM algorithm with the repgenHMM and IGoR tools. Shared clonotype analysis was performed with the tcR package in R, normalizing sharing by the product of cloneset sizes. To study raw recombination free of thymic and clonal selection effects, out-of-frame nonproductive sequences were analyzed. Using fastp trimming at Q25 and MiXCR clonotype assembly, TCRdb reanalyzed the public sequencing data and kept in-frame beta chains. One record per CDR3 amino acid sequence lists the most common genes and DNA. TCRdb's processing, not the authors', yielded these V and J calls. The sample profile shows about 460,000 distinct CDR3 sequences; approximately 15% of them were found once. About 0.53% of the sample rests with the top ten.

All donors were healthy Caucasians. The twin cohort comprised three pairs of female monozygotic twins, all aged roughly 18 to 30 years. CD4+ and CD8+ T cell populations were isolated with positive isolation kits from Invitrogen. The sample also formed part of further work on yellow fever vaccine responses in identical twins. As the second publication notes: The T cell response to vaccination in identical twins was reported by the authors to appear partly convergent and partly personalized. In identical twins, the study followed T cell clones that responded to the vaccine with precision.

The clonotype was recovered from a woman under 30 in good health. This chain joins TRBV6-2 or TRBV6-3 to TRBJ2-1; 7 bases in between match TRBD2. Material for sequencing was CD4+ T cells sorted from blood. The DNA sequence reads TGTGCCAGCAGTTACCCCCCAGCGGGGCTCTATGAGCAGTTCTTC. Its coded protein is CASSYPPAGLYEQFF.